This TCR beta chain is drawn from a study of T cell changes during pregnancy in multiple sclerosis. Germline trimming cut 1 base from V and 8 bases from J; bases unmatched to any gene: 7. The germline V gene encodes CDR1 MNHNS and CDR2 SASEGT. The CDR3 spans 15 residues. The repertoire was sequenced with immunoSEQ multiplex PCR; TCRdb's copy has only in-frame clones and lacks some. This table has about 93,000 clones, 80% to 95% appearing once. The rearrangement joins TRBV6-1 to TRBJ1-4; 7 nucleotides match TRBD1. This TCR derives from a female donor with multiple sclerosis, enrolled in a pregnancy study. Material: peripheral blood, obtained before pregnancy. For the CDR3, the DNA is TGTGCCAGCAGTGAAGACCAACAGGGGTACGAAAAACTGTTTTTT. Its translation: CASSEDQQGYEKLFF.